This is a list of T cell receptor beta chains from one sample in a study of blood T cell repertoires in COVID-19. Data came from immunoSEQ multiplex PCR; TCRdb stores just in-frame clones and leaves some out. This sample carries 250,000 to 400,000 clones, 70% to 90% of them seen once, and the ten largest clones take 1.5% to 2%. The sample was peripheral blood. These receptors all come from a woman in her twenties or thirties with COVID-19, enrolled during active disease. CDR3s include the opening cysteine and the closing phenylalanine or tryptophan. The D gene is left open where the match is weak. A row's size may be missing; if present it is once, few, many or a size class.

cdr3_aa clone_size v_call d_call
CANKRSTQYF NA TRBV2 NA
CASSSYRGPGSYGYTF NA TRBV7-6 TRBD1
CASSKIQGGKLFF NA TRBV6-5 NA
CASSYTGQYGYTF few TRBV28 NA
CASSPKQVMNTEAFF NA TRBV19 NA
CASSYSTGDNLHF NA TRBV6-2/TRBV6-3 NA
CASSRTGDGGTEAFF NA TRBV19 NA
CARSLGDNKDLAGLTDTQYF NA TRBV5-3 TRBD2
CATSLSPSNQPQHF NA TRBV24-1 NA
CASSLFSTGAYPGGYTF NA TRBV28 TRBD1
CASSFRTGGRTGELFF NA TRBV7-2 TRBD1
CASSRTGSYNEQFF few TRBV6-5 TRBD1
CASSHRAKGAFSSGNTIYF NA TRBV9 TRBD1
CAAISSGGLGYTF NA TRBV6-5 NA
CASSLVLAGVNEQFF NA TRBV5-1 TRBD2
CASSLSGGAVNEQFF NA TRBV7-3 TRBD2
CASSQEGGDADTQYF NA TRBV3-1/TRBV3-2 NA
CATGGGSYEQYF NA TRBV10-3 TRBD2
CASSPTGIYEQCF NA TRBV12-3/TRBV12-4 TRBD1
CASSMGTRSNQPQHF NA TRBV19 NA
CASSGQGQQPQHF NA TRBV12-3/TRBV12-4 TRBD1
CASSPTIYNEQFF NA TRBV10-1 NA
CASSLDGQPQHF NA TRBV5-4 NA
CASMKGLGTGAKAEAFF NA TRBV2 TRBD1
CASSDQMNTEAFF NA TRBV2 NA
CASSSGQGVDEQFF NA TRBV5-1 TRBD1
CASSPGSANEKLFF NA TRBV11-2 NA
CASSLRASGVGYNEQFF NA TRBV13 TRBD2
CSVDDSGETQYF NA TRBV29-1 NA
CASRVLGELNTEAFF NA TRBV28 NA
CASRTGGNTEAFF NA TRBV19 TRBD1
CASSAIRDFAHDKLFF NA TRBV19 NA
CASSYLTGNTIYF NA TRBV5-5 NA
CASSQGDRGRYTNEKLFF NA TRBV3-1/TRBV3-2 TRBD1
CASSKGFKQGFVYNEQFF NA TRBV5-1 TRBD1
CAISVADTQYF NA TRBV10-3 NA
CASSYGGVSYNEQFF once TRBV6-5 TRBD2
CASSQQGSYTEAFF NA TRBV7-9 NA
CASSDRDRLRTF NA TRBV2 TRBD1
CASSFGGVTNEKLFF NA TRBV2 NA
CASSQNRVNTEAFF NA TRBV11-2 NA
CASSSPGFRMSSYNEQFF NA TRBV9 NA
CASSSIRAIGDTGELFF NA TRBV7-7 NA
CASSLGLGGVYEQYF NA TRBV7-2 NA
CATSDLDSPYEQYF NA TRBV24-1 NA
CASSIGQGGNYGYTF NA TRBV28 TRBD1
CASSPHEGPEAFF NA TRBV18 NA
CASSELGQGPGEAFF NA TRBV10-2 NA
CASSGTGGRRLMNTEAFF few TRBV18 TRBD1
CASSLVGGAGSDTQYF NA TRBV11-3 NA